This T cell receptor (beta chain) was recovered during a study of type 1 regulatory T cells. Looking at the study overall: This in vitro CD4 product, T-allo10, is enriched for Tr1 cells and alloantigen-specific.

TCRdb reanalysed the reads using MiXCR and keeps one entry per CDR3 protein. The repertoire has some 15,000 distinct CDR3 sequences, about an eighth of them found once; the top ten carry roughly 15%. This clonotype appeared a few times. What it binds is unknown. Input material: cultured T cells, either the whole culture or a sorted T cell fraction (not recorded which). This clonotype was sampled from a human donor in good health.

CDR3 sequence (DNA): TGTGCCAGCAGCGTGAGACCGTCAAACACTGAAGCTTTCTTT. Its translation is CASSVRPSNTEAFF. The gene calls are TRBV9 and TRBJ1-1, with D hard to call. Germline loops: CDR1 SGDLS, CDR2 YYNGEE. This CDR3 contains 14 residues. V gave up 2 bases and J gave up 2 bases, with 10 bases separating them.